This T cell receptor (beta chain) was sequenced during a study of shared clonotypes between healthy human individuals. Study-wide results and caveats: Genetic and exposure-history diversity was limited by the small donor number. The researchers took only blood, and tissue repertoires probably look different.

Concerning this clone itself: Antigen: not known.

The study separated CD4+ cells into CD45RA+ naive and CD45RA-negative memory subsets. For each subset, genomic DNA was distributed in equal portions over several immunoSEQ plates. Measured with immunoSEQ multiplex PCR; TCRdb has only the in-frame clones, and not every one. The table lists fewer than 200,000 clones, over 80% of them singletons. The TCR originated in a woman aged 25 to 45 in good health. Sequenced material: naive CD4+ T cells sorted from blood. The subset denotes: CD45RA+ positively selected.

The DNA of the CDR3 is TGTGCCAGCAGTTTAAACCCAGCGAGATACACTGAAGCTTTCTTT. Its protein is CASSLNPARYTEAFF. The chain carries TRBV28 and TRBJ1-1; D is ambiguous. CDR1 is MDHEN, CDR2 SYDVKM, per germline. The V and J ends lost 2 bases and 3 bases respectively, with 13 bases between them. CDR3 length: 15 residues. The full variable domain, with the rest looked up from reference TRBV28 and TRBJ1-1, is DVKVTQSSRYLVKRTGEKVFLECVQDMDHENMFWYRQDPGLGLRLIYFSYDVKMKEKGDIPEGYSVSREKKERFSLILESASTNQTSMYLCASSLNPARYTEAFFGQGTRLTVV.